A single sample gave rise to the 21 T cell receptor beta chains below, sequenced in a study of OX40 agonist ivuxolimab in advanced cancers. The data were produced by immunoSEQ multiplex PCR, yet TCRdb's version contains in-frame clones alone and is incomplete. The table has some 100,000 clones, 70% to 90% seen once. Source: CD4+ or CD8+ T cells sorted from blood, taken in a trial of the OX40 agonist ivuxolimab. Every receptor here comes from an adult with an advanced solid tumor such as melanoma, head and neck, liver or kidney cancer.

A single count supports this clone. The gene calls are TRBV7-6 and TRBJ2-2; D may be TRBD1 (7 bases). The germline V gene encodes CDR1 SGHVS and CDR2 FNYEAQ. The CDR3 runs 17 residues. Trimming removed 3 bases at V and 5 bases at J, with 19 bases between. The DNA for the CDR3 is TGTGCCAGCAGCTTGGGGACTGGACAGGAGCCAACCGGGGAGCTGTTTTTT. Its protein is CASSLGTGQEPTGELFF.

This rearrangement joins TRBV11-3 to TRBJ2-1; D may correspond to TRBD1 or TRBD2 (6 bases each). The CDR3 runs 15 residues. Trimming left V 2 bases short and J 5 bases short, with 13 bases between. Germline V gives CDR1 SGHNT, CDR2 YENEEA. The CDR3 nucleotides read TGTGCCAGCAGCTTAATGGGGGGCGTCGACAATGAGCAGTTCTTC. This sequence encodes CASSLMGGVDNEQFF.

CDR3: CASSREWAGELFF. Written as DNA, the CDR3 is TGTGCCAGCTCACGGGAGTGGGCCGGGGAGCTGTTTTTT. This sequence joins TRBV18 and TRBJ2-2; D is perhaps TRBD2 (5 bases). Per germline, CDR1 KGHSH and CDR2 LQKENI. CDR3 size: 13 residues. With 4 bases removed from V and 6 bases from J, the gap between germline ends came to 9 bases.

CDR3 loop: CAISESTVSSYEQYF. CDR3 nucleotides: TGTGCCATCAGTGAGTCGACAGTTAGCTCCTACGAGCAGTACTTC. The chain joins TRBV10-3 to TRBJ2-7; TRBD1 might be the D (5 bases). This CDR3 is built from 15 residues. CDR1 is ENHRY and CDR2 is SYGVKD in the germline V gene. V was pared by 0 bases and J by 0 bases, with 9 bases between.

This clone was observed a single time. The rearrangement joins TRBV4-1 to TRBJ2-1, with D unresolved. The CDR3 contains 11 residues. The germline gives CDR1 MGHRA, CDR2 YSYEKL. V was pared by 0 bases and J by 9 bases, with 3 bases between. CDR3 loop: CASSQDSEQFF. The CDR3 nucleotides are TGCGCCAGCAGCCAAGATTCTGAGCAGTTCTTC.

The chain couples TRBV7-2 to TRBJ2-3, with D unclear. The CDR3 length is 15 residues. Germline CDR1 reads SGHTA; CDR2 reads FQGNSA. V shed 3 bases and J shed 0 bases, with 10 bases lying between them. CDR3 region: CASSFLQASTDTQYF. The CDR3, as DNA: TGTGCCAGCAGCTTTCTGCAGGCTAGCACAGATACGCAGTATTTT.

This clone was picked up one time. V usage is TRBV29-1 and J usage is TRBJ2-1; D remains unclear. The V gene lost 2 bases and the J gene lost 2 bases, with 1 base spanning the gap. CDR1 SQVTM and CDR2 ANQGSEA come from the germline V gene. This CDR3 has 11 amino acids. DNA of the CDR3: TGCAGCGTTGAAACCTACAATGAGCAGTTCTTC. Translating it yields CSVETYNEQFF.

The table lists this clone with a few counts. CDR3 region: CASSPRGQETQYF. CDR3 coding DNA: TGTGCCAGCAGCCCCAGAGGCCAAGAGACCCAGTACTTC. The V and J genes are TRBV5-6 and TRBJ2-5; D ambiguous. Trimming stripped 4 bases from V and 1 base from J, with 8 bases between. The CDR3 spans 13 residues. Germline V lookup: CDR1 SGHDT, CDR2 YYEEEE. Full variable domain (missing parts from reference TRBV5-6 and TRBJ2-5): DAGVTQSPTHLIKTRGQQVTLRCSPKSGHDTVSWYQQALGQGPQFIFQYYEEEERQRGNFPDRFSGHQFPNYSSELNVNALLLGDSALYLCASSPRGQETQYFGPGTRLLVL.

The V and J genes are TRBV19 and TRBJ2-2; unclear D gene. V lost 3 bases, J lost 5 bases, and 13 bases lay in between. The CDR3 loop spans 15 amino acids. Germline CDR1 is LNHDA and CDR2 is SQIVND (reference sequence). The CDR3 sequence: CASSIPLGGTGELFF. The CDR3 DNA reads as TGTGCCAGTAGTATCCCTCTAGGTGGTACCGGGGAGCTGTTTTTT.

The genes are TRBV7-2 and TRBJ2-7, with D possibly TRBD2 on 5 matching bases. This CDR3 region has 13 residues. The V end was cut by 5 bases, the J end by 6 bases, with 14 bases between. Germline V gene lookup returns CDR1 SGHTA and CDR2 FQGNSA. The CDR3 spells CASSPWSGGEQYF. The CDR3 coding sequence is TGTGCCAGCAGCCCCTGGAGTGGAGGCGAGCAGTACTTC.

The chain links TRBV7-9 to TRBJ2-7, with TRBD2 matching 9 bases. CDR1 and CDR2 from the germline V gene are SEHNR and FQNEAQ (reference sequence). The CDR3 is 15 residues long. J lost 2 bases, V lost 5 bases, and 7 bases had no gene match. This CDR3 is CASSVSGSFPYEQYF. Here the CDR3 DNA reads TGTGCCAGCAGCGTTAGCGGGAGTTTCCCCTACGAGCAGTACTTC.

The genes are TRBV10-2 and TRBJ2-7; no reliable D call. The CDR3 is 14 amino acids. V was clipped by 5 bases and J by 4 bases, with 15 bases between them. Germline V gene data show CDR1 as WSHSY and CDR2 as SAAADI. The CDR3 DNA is TGCGCCAGCAGTTCCGGCATTAGACTTTACGAGCAGTACTTC. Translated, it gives CASSSGIRLYEQYF.

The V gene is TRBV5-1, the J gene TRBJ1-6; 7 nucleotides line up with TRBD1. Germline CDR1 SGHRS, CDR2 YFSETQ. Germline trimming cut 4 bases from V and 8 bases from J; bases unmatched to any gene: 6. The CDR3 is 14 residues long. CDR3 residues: CASSPGQHHSPLHF. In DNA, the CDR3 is TGCGCCAGCAGCCCGGGACAGCATCATTCACCCCTCCACTTT.

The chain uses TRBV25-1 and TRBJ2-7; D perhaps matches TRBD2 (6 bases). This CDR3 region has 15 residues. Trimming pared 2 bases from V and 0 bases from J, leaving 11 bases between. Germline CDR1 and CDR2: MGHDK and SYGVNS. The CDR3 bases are TGTGCCAGCAGTGAACCCGGGAGCCCCTCCTACGAGCAGTACTTC. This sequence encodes CASSEPGSPSYEQYF.

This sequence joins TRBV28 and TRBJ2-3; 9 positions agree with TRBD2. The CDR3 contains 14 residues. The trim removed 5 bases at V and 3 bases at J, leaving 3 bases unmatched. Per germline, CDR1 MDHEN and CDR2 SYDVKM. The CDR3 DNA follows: TGTGCCAGCAGTCCCGGACTAGCGACAGATACGCAGTATTTT. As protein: CASSPGLATDTQYF.

CDR3 coding DNA: TGTGCCAGCAGTTACTCAGGGAATAGCAATCAGCCCCAGCATTTT. As protein: CASSYSGNSNQPQHF. The rearrangement links TRBV6-6 to TRBJ1-5; D gene uncertain. Germline CDR1 is MNHNY and CDR2 is SVGAGI (reference sequence). This CDR3 has 15 amino acids. Trimming removed 0 bases at V and 0 bases at J, with 6 bases between.

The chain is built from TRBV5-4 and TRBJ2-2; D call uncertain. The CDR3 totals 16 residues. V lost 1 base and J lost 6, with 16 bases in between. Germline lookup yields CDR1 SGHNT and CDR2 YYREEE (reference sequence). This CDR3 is CASSLLKGPGPGELFF. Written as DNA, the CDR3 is TGTGCCAGCAGCTTGCTCAAGGGCCCGGGCCCCGGGGAGCTGTTTTTT.

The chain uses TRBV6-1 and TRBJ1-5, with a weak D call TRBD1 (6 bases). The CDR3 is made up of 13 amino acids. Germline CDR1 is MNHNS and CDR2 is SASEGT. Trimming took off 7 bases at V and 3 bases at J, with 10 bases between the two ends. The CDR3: CASIPGVNQPQHF. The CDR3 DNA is TGTGCCAGCATCCCAGGGGTCAATCAGCCCCAGCATTTT.

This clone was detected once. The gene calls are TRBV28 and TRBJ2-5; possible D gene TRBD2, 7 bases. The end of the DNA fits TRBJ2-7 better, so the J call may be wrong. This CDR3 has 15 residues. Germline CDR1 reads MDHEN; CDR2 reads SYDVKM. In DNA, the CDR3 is TGTGCCAGCAGTTTAGGAGGGGGGGCTTCCTACGAGCAGTACTTC. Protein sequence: CASSLGGGASYEQYF.

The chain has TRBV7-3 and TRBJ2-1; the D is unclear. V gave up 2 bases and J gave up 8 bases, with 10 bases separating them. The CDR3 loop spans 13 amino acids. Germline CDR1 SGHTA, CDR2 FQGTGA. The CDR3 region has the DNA TGTGCCAGCAGCTTAGGTCTCGATGATGAGCAGTTCTTC. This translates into CASSLGLDDEQFF. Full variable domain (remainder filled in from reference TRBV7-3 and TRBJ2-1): GAGVSQTPSNKVTEKGKYVELRCDPISGHTALYWYRQSLGQGPEFLIYFQGTGAADDSGLPNDRFFAVRPEGSVSTLKIQRTERGDSAVYLCASSLGLDDEQFFGPGTRLTVL.

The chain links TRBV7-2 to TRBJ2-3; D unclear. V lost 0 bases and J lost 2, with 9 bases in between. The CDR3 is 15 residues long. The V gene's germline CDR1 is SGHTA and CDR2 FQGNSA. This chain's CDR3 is CASSLARTFTDTQYF. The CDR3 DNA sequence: TGTGCCAGCAGCTTAGCGCGAACCTTCACAGATACGCAGTATTTT.